These 22 T cell receptor beta chains came from one sample sequenced in a study of blood T cell repertoires in COVID-19. Only in-frame clones appear in the TCRdb table, and some are missing; sequencing was by immunoSEQ multiplex PCR. The table includes some 90,000 clones, 80% to 90% detected once. The specimen sequenced was peripheral blood. These TCRs come from a man aged 50 to 60 with acute or convalescent COVID-19.

The rearrangement joins TRBV5-1 to TRBJ1-4, with 8 bases matching TRBD1. The junction had 6 bases not matched to a gene; V was cut back by 0 bases and J by 8 bases. Germline V CDR1 and CDR2: SGHRS, YFSETQ. The CDR3 has 15 amino acids. CDR3 residues: CASSLGSDRGEKLFF. The CDR3 DNA follows: TGCGCCAGCAGCTTGGGGTCAGACAGGGGAGAAAAACTGTTTTTT.

This chain uses TRBV5-1 with TRBJ1-1; 9 bases match TRBD1. Germline assignment: CDR1 SGHRS and CDR2 YFSETQ. V dropped 4 bases and J dropped 0; count of bases not matched to a gene: 4. The CDR3 spans 15 residues. Written as DNA, the CDR3 is TGCGCCAGCAGCGGAGGGACAGGGTTGAACACTGAAGCTTTCTTT. Translated: CASSGGTGLNTEAFF.

The sample holds one count of this clone. This chain connects TRBV3-1 (or the pseudogene TRBV3-2) to TRBJ2-3; D ambiguous. Trimming removed 0 bases at V and 7 bases at J, with 14 bases between. Per germline, CDR1 LGHDT and CDR2 YNNKEL (reference sequence). The CDR3 has 15 residues. This CDR3 reads CASSQEGARSNTQYF. CDR3 nucleotides: TGTGCCAGCAGCCAAGAAGGAGCTCGGAGTAATACGCAGTATTTT.

The DNA for the CDR3 is TGTGCCAGCAGCCCAGGCAGTAGCAATCAGCCCCAGCATTTT. This sequence encodes CASSPGSSNQPQHF. The chain employs TRBV3-1 (or the pseudogene TRBV3-2) and TRBJ1-5; D remains ambiguous. V was clipped by 4 bases and J by 0 bases, with 7 bases between them. The CDR3 extends over 14 amino acids. From germline, CDR1 is LGHDT and CDR2 YNNKEL (reference sequence).

This chain links TRBV19 with TRBJ1-2; 7 positions agree with TRBD1. The length of the CDR3 is 13 residues. Losses at the gene ends were 6 bases for V and 3 bases for J; bases not matched to a gene: 4. The germline CDR1 and CDR2 sequences are LNHDA and SQIVND (reference sequence). The CDR3 nucleotides are TGTGCCAGTAGCCACGGGACAGACTATGGCTACACCTTC. Protein: CASSHGTDYGYTF. The full variable domain, with the rest looked up from reference TRBV19 and TRBJ1-2, is DGGITQSPKYLFRKEGQNVTLSCEQNLNHDAMYWYRQDPGQGLRLIYYSQIVNDFQKGDIAEGYSVSREKKESFPLTVTSAQKNPTAFYLCASSHGTDYGYTFGSGTRLTVV.

As for this clone: This sample also contains other DNA sequences that code for the same CDR3. V and J are TRBV30 and TRBJ1-5; the D is unclear. V lost 3 bases and J 4 bases, leaving 10 bases between the germline ends. The V gene's germline CDR1 is GTSNPN and CDR2 SVGIG (reference sequence). The CDR3 length is 13 residues. CDR3 nucleotide sequence: TGTGCCTGGAGCGTTGCCGGGAATCAGCCCCAGCATTTT. Its translation: CAWSVAGNQPQHF.

The CDR3 bases are TGTGCCACCCATCTGGGGAGGGCTGACACTGAAGCTTTCTTT. Amino acids: CATHLGRADTEAFF. The genes are TRBV6-5 and TRBJ1-1; D is unresolved. Germline CDR1 MNHEY, CDR2 SVGAGI. V was cut by 10 bases and J by 3 bases, with 18 bases left in between. The CDR3 spans 14 residues.

The genes are TRBV10-3 and TRBJ1-1; D might be TRBD1 (5 bases). The CDR3 covers 14 residues. Per the germline V gene, CDR1 is ENHRY and CDR2 is SYGVKD. The ends were cut back, 7 bases at V and 0 bases at J, with 12 bases in the middle. The CDR3 is CAITPGRVNTEAFF. CDR3 bases: TGTGCCATCACCCCCGGCAGGGTGAACACTGAAGCTTTCTTT.

Remarks on this clone: It is likely a read error, because the conserved phenylalanine at the end of the CDR3 is missing. This rearrangement joins TRBV4-1 to TRBJ1-1; 7 nucleotides align to TRBD1. The CDR3 sequence is 15 residues long. Germline V gene sequence: CDR1 MGHRA, CDR2 YSYEKL. The V and J ends lost 4 bases and 1 base, in that order; junction bases with no gene match: 6. As DNA, the CDR3 is TGCGCCAGCAGCCCCGCGGGACAGAAGAACACTGAAGCTTTCCTT. Translated: CASSPAGQKNTEAFL.

The chain carries TRBV2 and TRBJ1-1; D is uncertain. The CDR3 loop spans 14 amino acids. Trimming cost V 0 bases and J 7 bases, with 12 bases left between them. Germline lookup yields CDR1 SNHLY and CDR2 FYNNEI. For the CDR3, the DNA is TGTGCCAGCAGTGAAGCGGGCCCAGGATTTGAAGCTTTCTTT. Translated, it gives CASSEAGPGFEAFF.

The rearrangement links TRBV6-2 or TRBV6-3 to TRBJ1-1; D gene ambiguous. Between the trimmed V and J ends, which lost 2 bases and 1 base, there was a span of 11 bases. Germline V gene sequence: CDR1 MNHEY, CDR2 SVGEGT. The CDR3 is made up of 15 amino acids. The CDR3 loop is CASSYGRVPNTEAFF. CDR3 nucleotides: TGTGCCAGCAGTTACGGGAGGGTTCCGAACACTGAAGCTTTCTTT.

In DNA, the CDR3 is TGTGCCAGCAGCTTAGCCCCACAGGTGAACACTGAAGCTTTCTTT. Translating gives CASSLAPQVNTEAFF. V is TRBV11-2 and J is TRBJ1-1; the D gene is possibly TRBD1 (5 bases). Germline V gene sequence: CDR1 SGHAT, CDR2 FQNNGV. V lost 1 base and J lost 0, with 9 bases in between. This CDR3 region has 15 residues.

The V gene is TRBV10-3, the J gene TRBJ2-7; D not certain. CDR1 ENHRY and CDR2 SYGVKD come from the germline V gene. The germline V and J ends were trimmed by 4 bases and 2 bases, with 6 bases remaining between them. This CDR3 is 12 amino acids long. The CDR3 sequence: CAISGNAYEQYF. DNA for the CDR3: TGTGCCATCAGTGGTAATGCCTACGAGCAGTACTTC.

The chain couples TRBV6-5 to TRBJ2-7; D perhaps matches TRBD2 (5 bases). CDR1 is MNHEY, CDR2 SVGAGI, per germline. The CDR3 has 15 amino acids. Between the trimmed V and J ends, which lost 4 bases and 2 bases, there was a span of 15 bases. The CDR3 region is CASSLAGGLTYEQYF. The CDR3 DNA reads TGTGCCAGCAGTTTAGCCGGAGGCTTAACCTACGAGCAGTACTTC.

This sequence joins TRBV27 and TRBJ2-7; 8 nucleotides agree with TRBD2. The CDR3 totals 13 residues. V shed 7 bases and J 3 bases; nucleotides not matched to a gene: 5. Germline loops: CDR1 MNHEY, CDR2 SMNVEV (reference sequence). CDR3: CASTSAGDYEQYV. CDR3 nucleotide sequence: TGTGCCAGCACGTCAGCGGGGGACTACGAGCAGTACGTC.

The V call is TRBV6-5, the J call TRBJ2-7; TRBD2 aligns across 8 bases. The trim removed 7 bases at V and 0 bases at J, leaving 8 bases unmatched. In germline, CDR1 is MNHEY, CDR2 SVGAGI. There are 15 residues in the CDR3. The CDR3 reads CASNPRRGVSYEQYF. CDR3 bases: TGTGCCAGCAATCCAAGGCGGGGGGTCTCCTACGAGCAGTACTTC.

Note on this clone: The junction differs from germline at one of its ends, possibly a read error. The J gene is TRBJ2-3, the V gene TRBV7-9; D gene ambiguous. CDR3 size: 13 residues. The germline CDR1 and CDR2 sequences are SEHNR and FQNEAQ (reference sequence). Here the CDR3 reads CVSSPSGTDTQYF. The CDR3 region has the DNA TGTGTCAGCAGCCCTTCTGGCACAGATACGCAGTATTTT.

This clone was recorded only once. An end of the junction does not agree with germline; a read error may underlie this. The CDR3 nucleotides are TGTGCCAGCTCACGAGACATAACAAGGACTGATGCTTTCTTT. It specifies CASSRDITRTDAFF. The chain uses TRBV18 and TRBJ1-1; D not resolved. Germline CDR1 KGHSH, CDR2 LQKENI. The CDR3 is 14 amino acids.

The chain recombines TRBV7-8 with TRBJ2-2; TRBD2 aligns across 12 bases. This CDR3 spans 18 amino acids. In germline, CDR1 is SGHVS, CDR2 FQNEAQ. The junction had 14 bases not matched to a gene; V was cut back by 5 bases and J by 7 bases. The CDR3 coding sequence is TGTGCCAGCAGCCCAAAGACTAGCGGGGGCCCAATTGGCGGGGAGCTGTTTTTT. This gives the protein CASSPKTSGGPIGGELFF.

This clone showed up just a few times. The rearrangement links TRBV28 to TRBJ2-1; unclear D gene. The germline gives CDR1 MDHEN, CDR2 SYDVKM. Trimming took 3 bases from V and 5 from J, leaving 11 bases between them. The CDR3 sequence is 14 residues long. The CDR3 DNA sequence: TGTGCCAGCAGTTTGCGGCGGCGGAACAATGAGCAGTTCTTC. It codes for CASSLRRRNNEQFF. The full variable domain, its missing parts supplied by reference TRBV28 and TRBJ2-1, is DVKVTQSSRYLVKRTGEKVFLECVQDMDHENMFWYRQDPGLGLRLIYFSYDVKMKEKGDIPEGYSVSREKKERFSLILESASTNQTSMYLCASSLRRRNNEQFFGPGTRLTVL.

The CDR3, as DNA: TGTGCCATCAGTGAACAGGACGACTACGAGCAGTACTTC. This codes for CAISEQDDYEQYF. The chain joins TRBV10-3 to TRBJ2-7, with a possible D match to TRBD1 (5 bases). V was clipped by 3 bases and J by 3 bases, with 9 bases between them. The CDR3 is made up of 13 amino acids. The germline V gene encodes CDR1 ENHRY and CDR2 SYGVKD.

This clone was counted a few times. The J gene is TRBJ1-5, the V gene TRBV19, with D unresolved. Germline V gene sequence: CDR1 LNHDA, CDR2 SQIVND (reference sequence). The CDR3 runs 15 residues. V dropped 6 bases and J dropped 1 base, with 13 bases sitting between them. CDR3 bases: TGTGCCAGTAGCTGGGGTGCGGGAAGCAATCAGCCCCAGCATTTT. Its translation is CASSWGAGSNQPQHF.